This TCR beta chain was identified during a study of blood T cell repertoires in COVID-19. Study overall: COVID-19 samples from acute and convalescent phases originated in the United States, Italy and Spain.

The ends lost 0 bases at V and 0 bases at J; junction bases unmatched: 2. CDR1 MNHEY and CDR2 SVGAGI come from the germline V gene. This CDR3 is 16 amino acids long. In the source study's methods: Quantification of nucleated cells was approximated via reference gene primer amplification. Only in-frame clones appear in the TCRdb table, and some are missing; sequencing was by immunoSEQ multiplex PCR. That table supplies the V and J calls and clone size; D and trimming were determined from the DNA. This table has under 350,000 clones, 70% to 90% appearing once. This clone was recorded only once. This receptor was taken from a woman aged 70 to 79 with acute or convalescent COVID-19. The sequenced material came from peripheral blood. The V and J genes are TRBV6-5 and TRBJ2-1; 7 bases agree with TRBD2. The CDR3 sequence is CASSYSGGSSYNEQFF. For the CDR3, the DNA is TGTGCCAGCAGTTACTCGGGGGGGAGCTCCTACAATGAGCAGTTCTTC.